This entry lists 10 T cell receptor beta chains sequenced from one sample in a study of human T cells and chemical hapten exposure. Time point noted: patch test 1, 2 weeks after DPC sensitization. As for treatment: therapeutic diphenylcyclopropenone sensitization with weekly scalp DPC. Via MiXCR, TCRdb re-called the RACE reads, giving one row per CDR3 protein. Among 95,000 to 130,000 distinct CDR3 sequences listed, about 12% were seen once. This material consisted of whole blood, taken in connection with sensitization to the hapten diphenylcyclopropenone (DPC). These receptors were collected from a woman aged 45 to 65 with alopecia areata. Some clones in this sample may be carry-over from other donors' samples.

V gene TRBV4-3 combines with J gene TRBJ2-3; D uncertain. The CDR3 has 12 residues. Germline loops: CDR1 LGHNA, CDR2 YSLEER. Between the trimmed V and J ends, which lost 0 bases and 7 bases, there was a span of 5 bases. The CDR3 spells CASSQDRNTQYF. The CDR3 coding sequence is TGCGCCAGCAGCCAAGATAGAAATACGCAGTATTTT.

Concerning this clonotype itself: Its ends do not fully match the called genes, so a read error is possible. This chain connects TRBV27 to TRBJ1-1; TRBD1 matches at 7 bases. Per germline, CDR1 MNHEY and CDR2 SMNVEV (reference sequence). This CDR3 is built from 15 residues. The CDR3, as DNA: TGTACCAGCAGTTCCCGGACAGGAGGACACACTGAAGCTTTCTTT. Its translation is CTSSSRTGGHTEAFF.

About this clonotype: Given a much more abundant clone one base away, this may be a read error. The chain couples TRBV18 to TRBJ1-4, with 9 bases matching TRBD1. The CDR3 consists of 16 residues. Germline assignment: CDR1 KGHSH and CDR2 LQKENI. V was pared by 4 bases and J by 2 bases, with 5 bases of the junction left unmatched. The chain's CDR3 is CASSLDRGDTNEKLFF. The CDR3, as DNA: TGTGCCAGCTCACTGGACAGGGGTGACACTAATGAAAAACTGTTTTTT.

This clonotype was counted only a few times. This chain connects TRBV7-2 to TRBJ2-3, with TRBD2 identical over 15 bases. The CDR3 is 17 amino acids. V shed 5 bases, J shed 4 bases, and the junction held 7 bases outside the gene matches. Per germline, CDR1 SGHTA and CDR2 FQGNSA. The DNA of the CDR3 is TGTGCCAGCAGCGGCCGGGGACTAGCGGGGGGCCCAGATACGCAGTATTTT. Protein: CASSGRGLAGGPDTQYF.

The chain uses TRBV5-1 and TRBJ2-3; D unresolved. V gave up 0 bases and J gave up 3 bases, with 8 bases separating them. The CDR3 sequence is 14 residues long. The germline CDR1 and CDR2 sequences are SGHRS and YFSETQ. CDR3 bases: TGCGCCAGCAGCTTGGGACAAGCAACAGATACGCAGTATTTT. Protein sequence: CASSLGQATDTQYF.

This clonotype has a count of ten or more. The genes are TRBV18 and TRBJ2-3; D ambiguous. CDR3 length equals 12 residues. Germline V gives CDR1 KGHSH, CDR2 LQKENI. The V and J ends lost 2 bases and 6 bases respectively, with 6 bases between them. The CDR3 spells CASSPSPDTQYF. The CDR3 bases are TGTGCCAGCTCACCATCTCCTGATACGCAGTATTTT.

The rearrangement links TRBV10-1 to TRBJ2-1, with 8 bases matching TRBD2. This CDR3 is built from 14 residues. The germline CDR1 and CDR2 sequences are WNHNN and SYGVQD (reference sequence). V was pared by 10 bases and J by 0 bases, with 5 bases of the junction left unmatched. The CDR3: CATPSGFSYNEQFF. CDR3 DNA sequence: TGCGCCACCCCTAGCGGGTTCTCCTACAATGAGCAGTTCTTC.

This clonotype was seen repeatedly, ten times or more. The rearrangement links TRBV12-3 or TRBV12-4 to TRBJ1-2; D is ambiguous. Between the trimmed V and J ends, which lost 5 bases and 2 bases, there was a span of 15 bases. This CDR3 spans 15 amino acids. The CDR3 loop is CASSPGGSGNYGYTF. CDR3 DNA: TGTGCCAGCAGTCCCGGTGGATCGGGGAACTATGGCTACACCTTC.

This clonotype appeared many times. The chain combines TRBV6-2 or TRBV6-3 with TRBJ1-5; no firm D call. The CDR3 extends over 14 amino acids. The V and J ends lost 0 bases and 4 bases respectively, with 7 bases between them. CDR1 and CDR2 from the germline V gene are MNHEY and SVGEGT. In DNA form, the CDR3 reads TGTGCCAGCAGTTACTCGACAACTAATCAGCCCCAGCATTTT. This encodes CASSYSTTNQPQHF.

The chain uses TRBV7-8 and TRBJ1-1; 10 nucleotides agree with TRBD1. V dropped 5 bases and J dropped 8; count of bases not matched to a gene: 8. The germline V gene has CDR1 SGHVS and CDR2 FQNEAQ. This CDR3 contains 14 residues. The CDR3 DNA is TGTGCCAGCAGCCCCAAGACAGGGGGCGCGGAAGCTTTCTTT. Residues: CASSPKTGGAEAFF. Full variable domain (missing parts from reference TRBV7-8 and TRBJ1-1): GAGVSQSPRYKVAKRGQDVALRCDPISGHVSLFWYQQALGQGPEFLTYFQNEAQLDKSGLPSDRFFAERPEGSVSTLKIQRTQQEDSAVYLCASSPKTGGAEAFFGQGTRLTVV.